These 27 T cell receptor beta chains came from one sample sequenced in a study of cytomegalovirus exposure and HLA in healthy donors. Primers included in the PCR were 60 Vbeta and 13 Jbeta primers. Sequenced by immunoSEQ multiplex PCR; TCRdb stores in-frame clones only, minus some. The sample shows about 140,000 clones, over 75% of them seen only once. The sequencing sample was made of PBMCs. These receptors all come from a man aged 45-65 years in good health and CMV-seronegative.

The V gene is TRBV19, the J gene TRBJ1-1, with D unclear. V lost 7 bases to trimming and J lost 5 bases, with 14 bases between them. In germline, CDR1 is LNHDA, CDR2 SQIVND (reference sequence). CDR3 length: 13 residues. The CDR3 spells CASTRDRGTEAFF. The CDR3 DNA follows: TGTGCCAGTACCCGGGATCGGGGTACTGAAGCTTTCTTT. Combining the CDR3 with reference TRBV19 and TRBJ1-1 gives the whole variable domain DGGITQSPKYLFRKEGQNVTLSCEQNLNHDAMYWYRQDPGQGLRLIYYSQIVNDFQKGDIAEGYSVSREKKESFPLTVTSAQKNPTAFYLCASTRDRGTEAFFGQGTRLTVV.

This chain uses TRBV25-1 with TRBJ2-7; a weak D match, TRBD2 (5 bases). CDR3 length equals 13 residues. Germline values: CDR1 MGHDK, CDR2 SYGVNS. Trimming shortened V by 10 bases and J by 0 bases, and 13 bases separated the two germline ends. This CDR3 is CATTRAGSYEQYF. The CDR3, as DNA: TGTGCCACCACGCGGGCAGGCTCCTACGAGCAGTACTTC.

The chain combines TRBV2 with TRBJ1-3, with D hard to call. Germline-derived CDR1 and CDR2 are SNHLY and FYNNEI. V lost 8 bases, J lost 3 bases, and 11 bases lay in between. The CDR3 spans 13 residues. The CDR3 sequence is CASSYVSGNTIYF. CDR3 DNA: TGTGCCAGCTCCTATGTTAGTGGAAACACCATATATTTT.

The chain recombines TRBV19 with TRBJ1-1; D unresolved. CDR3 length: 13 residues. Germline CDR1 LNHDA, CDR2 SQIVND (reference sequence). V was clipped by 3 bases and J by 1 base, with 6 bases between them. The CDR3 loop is CASSITANTEAFF. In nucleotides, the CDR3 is TGTGCCAGTAGTATCACAGCGAACACTGAAGCTTTCTTT.

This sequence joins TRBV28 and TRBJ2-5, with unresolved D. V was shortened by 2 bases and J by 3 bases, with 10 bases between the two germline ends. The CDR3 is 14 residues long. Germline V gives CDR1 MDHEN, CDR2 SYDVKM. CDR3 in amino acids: CASSLMSLKETQYF. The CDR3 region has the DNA TGTGCCAGCAGTTTAATGAGTTTGAAAGAGACCCAGTACTTC.

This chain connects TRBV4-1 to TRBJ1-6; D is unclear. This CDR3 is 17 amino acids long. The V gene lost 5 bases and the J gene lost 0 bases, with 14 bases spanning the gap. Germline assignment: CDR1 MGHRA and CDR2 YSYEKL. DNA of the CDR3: TGCGCCAGCAGCTTACTCCTAGGGAGCTCCTATAATTCACCCCTCCACTTT. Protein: CASSLLLGSSYNSPLHF.

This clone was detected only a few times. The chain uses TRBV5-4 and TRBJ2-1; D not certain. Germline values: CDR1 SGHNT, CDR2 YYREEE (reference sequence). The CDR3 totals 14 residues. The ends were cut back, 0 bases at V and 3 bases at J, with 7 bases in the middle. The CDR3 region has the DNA TGTGCCAGCAGCTTGGACTACCTCTACAATGAGCAGTTCTTC. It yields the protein CASSLDYLYNEQFF.

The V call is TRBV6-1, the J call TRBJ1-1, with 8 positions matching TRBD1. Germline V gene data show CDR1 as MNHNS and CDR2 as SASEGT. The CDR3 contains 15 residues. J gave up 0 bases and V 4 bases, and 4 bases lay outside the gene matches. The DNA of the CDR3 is TGTGCCAGCAGTGCGACAGGGGACATGAACACTGAAGCTTTCTTT. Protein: CASSATGDMNTEAFF.

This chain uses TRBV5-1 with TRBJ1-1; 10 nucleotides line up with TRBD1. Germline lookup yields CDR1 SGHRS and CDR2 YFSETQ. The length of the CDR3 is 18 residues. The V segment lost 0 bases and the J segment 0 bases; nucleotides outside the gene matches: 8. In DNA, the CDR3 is TGCGCCAGCAGCTTGGCCGGGGGACAGGGGTCTCTGAACACTGAAGCTTTCTTT. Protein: CASSLAGGQGSLNTEAFF.

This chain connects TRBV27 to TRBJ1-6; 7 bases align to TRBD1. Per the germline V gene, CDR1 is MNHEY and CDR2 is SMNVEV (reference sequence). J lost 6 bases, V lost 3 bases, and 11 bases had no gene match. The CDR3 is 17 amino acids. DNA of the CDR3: TGTGCCAGCAGTTTGACGCGGACAGGAAGGGGTAATTCACCCCTCCACTTT. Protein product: CASSLTRTGRGNSPLHF.

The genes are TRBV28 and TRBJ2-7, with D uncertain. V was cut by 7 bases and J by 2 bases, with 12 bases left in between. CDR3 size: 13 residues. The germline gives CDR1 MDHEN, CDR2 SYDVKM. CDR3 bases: TGTGCCAGCATCTCATCAGTCACCTACGAGCAGTACTTC. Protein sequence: CASISSVTYEQYF.

CDR3 sequence: CASSRTVPTSGNTIYF. CDR3 coding DNA: TGTGCCAGTAGTAGGACAGTTCCTACCTCTGGAAACACCATATATTTT. The rearrangement links TRBV19 to TRBJ1-3; possible D gene TRBD1, 6 bases. Germline CDR1 and CDR2: LNHDA and SQIVND (reference sequence). The CDR3 has 16 residues. V was trimmed by 4 bases and J by 0 bases, leaving 13 bases between them.

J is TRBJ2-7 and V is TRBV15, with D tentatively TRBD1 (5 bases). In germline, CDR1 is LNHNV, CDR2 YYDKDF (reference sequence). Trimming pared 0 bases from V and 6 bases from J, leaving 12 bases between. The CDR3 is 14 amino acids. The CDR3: CATSRDQGFSEQYF. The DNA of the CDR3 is TGTGCCACCAGCAGAGATCAGGGCTTCAGCGAGCAGTACTTC.

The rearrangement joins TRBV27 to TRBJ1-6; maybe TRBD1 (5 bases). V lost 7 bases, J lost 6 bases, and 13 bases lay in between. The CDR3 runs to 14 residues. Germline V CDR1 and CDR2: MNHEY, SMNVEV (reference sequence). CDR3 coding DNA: TGTGCCAGCACCCCGACAGCGGGTAATTCACCCCTCCACTTT. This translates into CASTPTAGNSPLHF.

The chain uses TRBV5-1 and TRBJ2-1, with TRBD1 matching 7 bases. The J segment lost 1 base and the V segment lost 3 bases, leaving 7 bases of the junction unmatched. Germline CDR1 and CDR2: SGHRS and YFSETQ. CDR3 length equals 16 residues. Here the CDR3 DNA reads TGCGCCAGCAGCTCGTACCCGGGACAGTCCTACAATGAGCAGTTCTTC. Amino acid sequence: CASSSYPGQSYNEQFF. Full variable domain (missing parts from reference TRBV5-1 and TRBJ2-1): KAGVTQTPRYLIKTRGQQVTLSCSPISGHRSVSWYQQTPGQGLQFLFEYFSETQRNKGNFPGRFSGRQFSNSRSEMNVSTLELGDSALYLCASSSYPGQSYNEQFFGPGTRLTVL.

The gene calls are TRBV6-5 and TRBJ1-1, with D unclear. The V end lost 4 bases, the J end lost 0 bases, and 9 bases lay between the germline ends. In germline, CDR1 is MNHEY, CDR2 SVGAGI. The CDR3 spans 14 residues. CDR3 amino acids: CASSSVTVNTEAFF. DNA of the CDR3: TGTGCCAGCAGTTCCGTTACGGTGAACACTGAAGCTTTCTTT.

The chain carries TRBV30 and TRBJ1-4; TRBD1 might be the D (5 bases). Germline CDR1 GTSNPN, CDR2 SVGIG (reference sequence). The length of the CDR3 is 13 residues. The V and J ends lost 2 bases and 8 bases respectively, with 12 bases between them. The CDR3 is CAWSSTGLEKLFF. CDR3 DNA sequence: TGTGCCTGGAGTTCTACAGGTTTGGAAAAACTGTTTTTT.

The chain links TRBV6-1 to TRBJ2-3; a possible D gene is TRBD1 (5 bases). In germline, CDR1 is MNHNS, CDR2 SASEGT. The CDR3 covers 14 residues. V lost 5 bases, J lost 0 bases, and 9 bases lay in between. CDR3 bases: TGTGCCAGCAGTTTAAGGGGCAGCACAGATACGCAGTATTTT. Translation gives CASSLRGSTDTQYF.

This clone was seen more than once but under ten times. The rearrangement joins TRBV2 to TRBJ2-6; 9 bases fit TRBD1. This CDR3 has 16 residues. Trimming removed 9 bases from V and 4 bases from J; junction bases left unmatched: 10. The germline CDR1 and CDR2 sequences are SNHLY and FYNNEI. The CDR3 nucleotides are TGTGCCAGAAACCGGGACAGGGCTCAAGGGGCCAACGTCCTGACTTTC. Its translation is CARNRDRAQGANVLTF.

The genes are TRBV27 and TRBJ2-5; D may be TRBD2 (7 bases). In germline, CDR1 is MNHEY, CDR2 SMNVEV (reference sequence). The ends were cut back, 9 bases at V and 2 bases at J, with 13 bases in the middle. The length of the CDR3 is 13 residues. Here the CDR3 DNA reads TGTGCCAGTAGGGGGACTAATCAAGAGACCCAGTACTTC. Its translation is CASRGTNQETQYF.

CDR3 sequence: CASSSPGLAEETQYF. CDR3 coding DNA: TGTGCCAGCAGTTCACCGGGACTAGCGGAAGAGACCCAGTACTTC. The chain joins TRBV28 to TRBJ2-5, with 11 bases that match TRBD2. The CDR3 totals 15 residues. V lost 4 bases, J lost 3 bases, and 4 bases stayed unmatched. The germline V gene encodes CDR1 MDHEN and CDR2 SYDVKM.

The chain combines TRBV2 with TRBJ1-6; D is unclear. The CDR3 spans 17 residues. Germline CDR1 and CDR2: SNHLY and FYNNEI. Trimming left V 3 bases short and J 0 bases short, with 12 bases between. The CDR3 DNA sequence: TGTGCCAGCAGTGAGGCGTCGGGGAGCTCCTATAATTCACCCCTCCACTTT. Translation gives CASSEASGSSYNSPLHF. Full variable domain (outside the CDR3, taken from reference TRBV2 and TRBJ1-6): EPEVTQTPSHQVTQMGQEVILRCVPISNHLYFYWYRQILGQKVEFLVSFYNNEISEKSEIFDDQFSVERPDGSNFTLKIRSTKLEDSAMYFCASSEASGSSYNSPLHFGNGTRLTVT.

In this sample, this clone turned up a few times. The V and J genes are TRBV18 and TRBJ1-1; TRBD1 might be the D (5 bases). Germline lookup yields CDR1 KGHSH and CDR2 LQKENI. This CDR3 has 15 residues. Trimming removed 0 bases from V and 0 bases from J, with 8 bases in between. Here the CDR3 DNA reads TGTGCCAGCTCACCACCCCGACAGATGAACACTGAAGCTTTCTTT. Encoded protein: CASSPPRQMNTEAFF. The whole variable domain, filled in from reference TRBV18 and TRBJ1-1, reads NAGVMQNPRHLVRRRGQEARLRCSPMKGHSHVYWYRQLPEEGLKFMVYLQKENIIDESGMPKERFSAEFPKEGPSILRIQQVVRGDSAAYFCASSPPRQMNTEAFFGQGTRLTVV.

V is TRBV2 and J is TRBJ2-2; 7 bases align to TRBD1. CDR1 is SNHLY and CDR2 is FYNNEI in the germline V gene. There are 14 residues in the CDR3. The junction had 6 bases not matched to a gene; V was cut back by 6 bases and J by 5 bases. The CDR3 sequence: CASSLDRATGELFF. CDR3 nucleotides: TGTGCCAGCAGCTTAGACAGGGCGACCGGGGAGCTGTTTTTT.

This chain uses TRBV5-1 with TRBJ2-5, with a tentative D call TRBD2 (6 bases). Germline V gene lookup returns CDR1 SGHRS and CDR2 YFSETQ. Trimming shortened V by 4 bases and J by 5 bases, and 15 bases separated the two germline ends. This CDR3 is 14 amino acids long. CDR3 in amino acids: CASSPSGGRETQYF. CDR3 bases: TGCGCCAGCAGCCCATCCGGGGGTCGGGAGACCCAGTACTTC.

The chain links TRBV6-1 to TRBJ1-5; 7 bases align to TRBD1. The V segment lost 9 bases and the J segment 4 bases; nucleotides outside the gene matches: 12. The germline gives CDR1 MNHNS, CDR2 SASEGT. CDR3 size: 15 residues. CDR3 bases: TGTGCCAGTAAAGGACTCGGGACAGAAAATCAGCCCCAGCATTTT. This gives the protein CASKGLGTENQPQHF.

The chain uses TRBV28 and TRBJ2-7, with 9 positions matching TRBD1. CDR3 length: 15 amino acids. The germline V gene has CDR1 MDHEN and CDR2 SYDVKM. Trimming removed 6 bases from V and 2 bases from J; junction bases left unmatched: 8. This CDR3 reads CASRNGQGRTYEQYF. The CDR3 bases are TGTGCCAGCAGAAATGGACAGGGGAGAACCTACGAGCAGTACTTC.